This TCR beta chain stems from a study of shared clonotypes between healthy human individuals. Clones were read by immunoSEQ multiplex PCR, and TCRdb kept only the in-frame ones, dropping some. The sample holds 950,000 to 1,200,000 clones, about 80% seen once. Per germline, CDR1 SQVTM and CDR2 ANQGSEA. Between the trimmed V and J ends, which lost 4 bases and 7 bases, there was a span of 8 bases. The CDR3 runs to 11 residues. This clone was observed many times. Sequenced input: memory CD4+ T cells from PBMCs. Noted subset: CD45RA-negative fraction. The chain uses TRBV29-1 and TRBJ2-1; a weak D match, TRBD2 (5 bases). This clonotype was sampled from a man younger than 30 in good health. Some clones in this sample may be carry-over from other donors' samples. The chain's CDR3 is CSVVRGNEQFF. The CDR3 DNA reads TGCAGCGTTGTAAGAGGGAATGAGCAGTTCTTC.